The clone carrying this TCR beta chain was observed once. The antigen remains undetermined. These data come from a study of shared clonotypes between healthy human individuals. On the study more broadly: Three plates each covered CD4 naive and memory; CD8 naive two, CD8 memory one. Whole-study findings and limits: Clonotypes shared by all four donors outscored non-shared clonotypes in generation probability.

Selected positively for CCR7 and CD45RO-negative, naive CD8 cells excluded terminally differentiated effector memory CD45RA+ cells. TCRdb's table, derived via immunoSEQ multiplex PCR, lists solely in-frame clones and lacks some. This sample yields around 2.1 million clones, of which just over 90% are seen a single time; roughly 1.7% belongs to the top ten. The CDR3 covers 13 residues. V lost 5 bases, J lost 5 bases, and 12 bases lay in between. In germline, CDR1 is SGHVS, CDR2 FNYEAQ. This rearrangement joins TRBV7-6 to TRBJ2-5; tentatively, D is TRBD2 (5 bases). The sequenced sample consisted of naive CD8+ T cells from PBMCs. This clonotype originated in a man younger than 35 in good health. Some clones in this sample may be carry-over from other donors' samples. This chain's CDR3 is CASSRGTEETQYF. The CDR3 coding sequence is TGTGCCAGCAGCCGGGGAACAGAGGAGACCCAGTACTTC.